This T cell receptor (beta chain) emerged from a study of shared clonotypes between healthy human individuals (dated by TCRdb to about 2020). Describing the broader study: The cohort comprised a couple of women and a few men aged 18 to 49 years. For each donor, three plates each were used for CD4 naive and CD4 memory, two plates were used for CD8 naive, and one plate was used for CD8 memory. Blood TCR repertoires of five healthy adults were deeply sequenced to estimate repertoire size and the extent of clonotype sharing between individuals. To increase sequencing depth and limit assay-specific biases, TCR repertoire library preparation and sequencing were carried out by different laboratories using diverse techniques. Each donor's leukapheresis produced roughly between roughly 0.9 and 8.9 billion PBMCs.

V is pared back by 3 bases and J by 5 bases, with 12 bases lying between the germline termini. CDR1 and CDR2, per the germline V gene, are SGDLS and YYNGEE. The cysteine opens and the phenylalanine closes a CDR3 of 13 amino acids. The DNA shown is the 39-base CDR3, in frame from base 1. The paper as a whole reports these results and caveats: Compared with non-shared clonotypes, the clonotypes found in all four sorted-subset donors had higher generation probabilities. Even with the large sequencing depth, rarefaction of the sorted-subset datasets indicated that sequencing was incomplete. Naive subsets generally had larger estimated clonotype richness than memory subsets did. Pairwise subsampling led to the expectation that sequencing depth would affect the degree of clonotype sharing among donors. Because the study included a small number of donors, the genetic and exposure-history diversity represented was limited. Sampling was restricted to blood, and TCR repertoires in tissues likely differ from the TCR repertoires found in blood. Across a few donors, approximately 4.9% of naive CD4, over 3% of naive CD8, approximately 2.5% of memory CD4, and under 0.45% of memory CD8 clonotypes were shared.

The donors were healthy, HIV-negative adults with no recently reported acute infections or vaccinations. Only Caucasian adults living in Nashville, Tennessee, USA were represented among the donors. CD4+ T cells were enriched by magnetic negative selection; naive cells were then positively selected on CD45RA, and the negative fraction formed the memory subset. Blood was collected by leukapheresis, and PBMCs were isolated by Ficoll-Histopaque density gradient centrifugation and then cryopreserved in liquid nitrogen vapor phase. Purity and quantity of every magnetically sorted T cell population were checked by analytical flow cytometry. Genomic DNA was isolated from each sorted fraction and quantified by UV absorbance on a Nanodrop 2000c. Comments on this clone: The clone's antigen remains unknown. No quality values exist for individual bases; no much larger clone is one base distant.

Using the deep immunoSEQ assay, TCR CDR3 regions were amplified from genomic DNA by multiplex PCR. Extracted genomic DNA from each cell subset was spread evenly across all wells of several immunoSEQ 96-well plates, with each plate serving as a replicate. Each replicate PCR for sorted subsets received roughly 0.2 ug genomic DNA, equal to roughly 29,000 T cell genomes. The purified libraries were quantified using a Qubit 3.0 fluorometer, sized with a Bioanalyzer 2100, and then quantified again using the KAPA Library Quantification kit. Every immunoSEQ 96-well plate was sequenced on a separate single-read 150-cycle Illumina NextSeq 550 flow cell. The authors processed their data as follows. Because only junctional sequences without quality scores were contained in the immunoSEQ output, filtering matching that applied to full-length reads could not be performed. To assign V/J genes and CDR3, sequences were annotated using PyIR, a Python wrapper for IgBLAST v1.9, with IMGT germline references. Any read was removed if the V/J assignment was weak (E-value above 1e-6), the CDR3 was missing, or the read contained stop codons, out-of-frame junctions, or ambiguous translated residues. V3J clonotypes were defined by identical inferred V gene, J gene, and CDR3 amino acid sequence. To compute the percentage overlap between repertoires, the number of shared unique clonotypes was divided by the size of the smaller repertoire. Richness of each repertoire was evaluated using RTK rarefaction, the Chao1 estimator, and Recon v2.1 estimates of unobserved clonotypes. OLGA was used to compute generation probabilities for all TCRbeta clonotypes that the gDNA method yielded from several donors. TCRdb retrieved this table from immuneACCESS and kept in-frame rearrangements only. Not all clones are present; in checked studies, unresolved V genes account for under half, and no reason is known for the remainder. V, J and clone size are those of that table, while D and trimming were read from the DNA. The table for this sample lists approximately 1.4 million clones; 95% to 99% of them were counted only once. 0.4% to 0.55% of the sample is taken by the ten largest.

The TCR comes from a young man in good health. The V and J segments used are TRBV9 and TRBJ2-7, with the D call tentatively TRBD1 or TRBD2, each fitting 5 bases. Sequencing input: naive CD4+ T cells sorted from blood. This specimen's cell subset or site label, interpreted: CD45RA+ positively selected. The CDR3 protein: CASSGRDGHEQYF. The DNA is as follows: TGTGCCAGCAGCGGCCGGGACGGTCACGAGCAGTACTTC.